This TCR beta chain appears in the sequencing data of a study of T cells in Graves' hyperthyroidism and ophthalmopathy. Study in general: At the time of initial diagnosis and before any treatment, peripheral blood was collected.

The CDR3 length is 14 residues. The V gene's germline CDR1 is DFQATT and CDR2 SNEGSKA (reference sequence). V was cut by 3 bases and J by 3 bases, with 15 bases left in between. RNA transcripts yielded amplified TCR beta CDR3 regions. The HTBI primer set drove a first-round RT-PCR of the TCR CDR3. TCRdb reprocessed the multiplex PCR reads with MiXCR, giving one entry per CDR3 protein. This sample has hundreds of thousands of distinct CDR3 sequences, with around 15% found just once. This clonotype was found many times. A lack of ophthalmopathy progression within 18 months defined stable Graves' hyperthyroidism. Patients were aged 18 to 65, had disease duration under 2 months, and had newly diagnosed hyperthyroidism.

The V call is TRBV20-1, the J call TRBJ2-7; possibly TRBD2 for D (6 bases). The sample consisted of blood. The TCR comes from a woman aged 18-29 years with Graves' hyperthyroidism. The CDR3 reads CSASPRTKSYEQYF. CDR3 sequence (DNA): TGCAGTGCTAGCCCTCGGACTAAAAGCTACGAGCAGTACTTC.